This entry lists 5 T cell receptor beta chains sequenced from one sample in a study of PD-1 blockade in classical Hodgkin lymphoma (dated by TCRdb to the early 2020s). What the time point label conveys for this sample: cycle 2 day 1 (C2D1) of nivolumab. All trial patients had relapsed after autologous stem cell transplantation, with cohorts A, B and C differing in prior brentuximab vedotin exposure. The library relied on the immunoSEQ multiplex PCR assay. Not all clones reach the TCRdb copy of this immuneACCESS table, which keeps in-frame sequences only. Checked studies attribute under half of the gap to unresolved V genes and leave the rest unexplained. The sample contains 40,000 to 50,000 clones, about 85% of them found a single time. Just over 5.5% of the sample is in the top ten clones. Material: peripheral blood mononuclear cells (PBMCs), obtained before the second cycle of nivolumab. The origin of the receptors is a human donor with classical Hodgkin lymphoma.

The V gene is TRBV10-3, the J gene TRBJ1-3, with TRBD1 identical over 10 bases. The V segment lost 10 bases and the J segment 2 bases; nucleotides outside the gene matches: 11. This CDR3 is built from 16 residues. CDR1 is ENHRY and CDR2 is SYGVKD in the germline V gene. CDR3 nucleotides: TGTGCCACCTTGGACAGGGGGGTTATGGCTGGAAACACCATATATTTT. It codes for CATLDRGVMAGNTIYF.

The chain combines TRBV9 with TRBJ2-2; unclear D gene. Germline CDR1 is SGDLS and CDR2 is YYNGEE. The CDR3 is made up of 18 amino acids. V lost 0 bases, J lost 2 bases, and 17 bases lay in between. The chain's CDR3 is CASSVVPVGALNTGELFF. CDR3 sequence (DNA): TGTGCCAGCAGCGTAGTCCCCGTCGGCGCTCTAAACACCGGGGAGCTGTTTTTT.

This clone was found a few times. This chain connects TRBV7-6 to TRBJ1-2; no clear D gene. The CDR3 has 15 residues. CDR1 is SGHVS and CDR2 is FNYEAQ in the germline V gene. Trimming removed 1 base at V and 8 bases at J, with 17 bases between. The CDR3 loop is CASSLGLSGVLGYTF. CDR3 coding DNA: TGTGCCAGCAGCTTAGGCCTCAGTGGGGTCTTGGGCTACACCTTC.

The V gene is TRBV6-6, the J gene TRBJ1-2; TRBD1 might be the D (6 bases). Trimming removed 6 bases from V and 8 bases from J, with 10 bases in between. The CDR3 loop spans 11 amino acids. Germline V gene data show CDR1 as MNHNY and CDR2 as SVGAGI (reference sequence). The CDR3 loop reads CASRKGGGYTF. CDR3 nucleotide sequence: TGTGCCAGCAGGAAGGGGGGAGGCTACACCTTC.

The chain recombines TRBV27 with TRBJ1-3, with 7 bases fitting TRBD1. Germline CDR1 MNHEY, CDR2 SMNVEV (reference sequence). This CDR3 is 15 amino acids long. V dropped 0 bases and J dropped 4; count of bases not matched to a gene: 3. The CDR3 sequence: CASSLSRGNGNTIYF. The CDR3, as DNA: TGTGCCAGCAGTTTATCCAGGGGGAACGGAAACACCATATATTTT.